This T cell receptor beta chain appears in the sequencing data of a study of regulatory T cells in long-lasting Graves disease. Time point here: newly diagnosed GD, antithyroid drugs for less than 3 months. PBMC-derived RNA was used for the TCR library. Building the TCR beta libraries relied on iRepertoire HTBI primers, and CDR3 regions underwent Arm-PCR. Using its own MiXCR run on the multiplex PCR reads, TCRdb lists one record per CDR3 protein. The table records about 420,000 distinct CDR3 sequences, about 17% of them present only once. In this sample, this clonotype turned up a few times. It differs at one base from a far larger clone, so likely a read error. CDR1 is ENHRY and CDR2 is SYGVKD in the germline V gene. The CDR3 consists of 15 residues. The V end was cut by 1 base, the J end by 10 bases, with 17 bases between. These data also formed part of another study, on T cells in Graves' hyperthyroidism and ophthalmopathy.

The origin of this receptor is a young woman with Graves disease. This chain uses TRBV10-3 with TRBJ2-1; TRBD1 might be the D (6 bases). The starting material was peripheral blood mononuclear cells (PBMCs), obtained at new diagnosis, from a patient treated with antithyroid drugs. Written as DNA, the CDR3 is TGTGCCATCAGTGAGTTAGGACAGAGCTCCTACGAGCAGTTCTTC. Translated: CAISELGQSSYEQFF.